A selection of T cell receptor beta chains follows, all from one sample in a study of CD8 T cells in ankylosing spondylitis. TCRdb reanalysed the 5' RACE reads using MiXCR and keeps one entry per CDR3 protein. The data contain 670,000 or so distinct CDR3 sequences, about 20% of them singletons. The sample taken for sequencing was blood, either unsorted or a sorted T cell fraction (not recorded which). These receptors all stem from a male donor with ankylosing spondylitis. Both conserved end residues are trimmed from each CDR3.

V gene	CDR3 protein
TRBV24-1	ATSDPSSYEQY
TRBV27	ASRPLTEGVSGYT
TRBV10-3	AISESDNYEQY
TRBV3-1	ASSQALSGANVLT
TRBV12-5	ASGLGGKDEKLF
TRBV5-1	ASSVLTGSGTEAF
TRBV3-1	ASSPPHSTGSYNEQF
TRBV15	AVSNTVPFEQY
TRBV12-3/TRBV12-4	ASRQGGNTGELF
TRBV5-1	ASSDQQGAREKLF
TRBV6-1	ASHPRDATNEKLF
TRBV4-1	ASSQLTNTGELF
TRBV11-2	ASSSIRGIVYNEQF
TRBV6-5	ASSYRGPWYTEAF
TRBV12-3/TRBV12-4	ASRPGTDPSEVQY
TRBV4-1	ASSQEATSGISGGTDTQY
TRBV30	AAPLREVPYEQY
TRBV7-9	ASSLEGSGNYGYT
TRBV7-8	ASSSSSDYLYEQY
TRBV6-2/TRBV6-3	ASSPGQGGTSGSWYNEQF
TRBV6-4	ASSETPGTDTQY
TRBV19	ASKVAATDTQY
TRBV29-1	SVERLAGAGGELF
TRBV6-1	ASRGQRTLA
TRBV27	ASSLSPDNEQF
TRBV20-1	SPRTAGQGADTQY
TRBV20-1	SAPIAGELYEQY
TRBV4-1	ASSQVSGVNYGYT
TRBV12-5	ASGVGQTLSDTQY
TRBV12-3/TRBV12-4	ASSLTVPNSPLH
TRBV20-1	SAQGDHYSPLH
TRBV10-3	AISEGTEVVYEQY
TRBV5-1	ASSLRTGATYEQY
TRBV6-1	ASSKQGPNEKLF
TRBV19	ASSGTGVYGYT
TRBV12-3/TRBV12-4	ASSLTRSPKAF
TRBV7-8	ASSLTSGGYEQY